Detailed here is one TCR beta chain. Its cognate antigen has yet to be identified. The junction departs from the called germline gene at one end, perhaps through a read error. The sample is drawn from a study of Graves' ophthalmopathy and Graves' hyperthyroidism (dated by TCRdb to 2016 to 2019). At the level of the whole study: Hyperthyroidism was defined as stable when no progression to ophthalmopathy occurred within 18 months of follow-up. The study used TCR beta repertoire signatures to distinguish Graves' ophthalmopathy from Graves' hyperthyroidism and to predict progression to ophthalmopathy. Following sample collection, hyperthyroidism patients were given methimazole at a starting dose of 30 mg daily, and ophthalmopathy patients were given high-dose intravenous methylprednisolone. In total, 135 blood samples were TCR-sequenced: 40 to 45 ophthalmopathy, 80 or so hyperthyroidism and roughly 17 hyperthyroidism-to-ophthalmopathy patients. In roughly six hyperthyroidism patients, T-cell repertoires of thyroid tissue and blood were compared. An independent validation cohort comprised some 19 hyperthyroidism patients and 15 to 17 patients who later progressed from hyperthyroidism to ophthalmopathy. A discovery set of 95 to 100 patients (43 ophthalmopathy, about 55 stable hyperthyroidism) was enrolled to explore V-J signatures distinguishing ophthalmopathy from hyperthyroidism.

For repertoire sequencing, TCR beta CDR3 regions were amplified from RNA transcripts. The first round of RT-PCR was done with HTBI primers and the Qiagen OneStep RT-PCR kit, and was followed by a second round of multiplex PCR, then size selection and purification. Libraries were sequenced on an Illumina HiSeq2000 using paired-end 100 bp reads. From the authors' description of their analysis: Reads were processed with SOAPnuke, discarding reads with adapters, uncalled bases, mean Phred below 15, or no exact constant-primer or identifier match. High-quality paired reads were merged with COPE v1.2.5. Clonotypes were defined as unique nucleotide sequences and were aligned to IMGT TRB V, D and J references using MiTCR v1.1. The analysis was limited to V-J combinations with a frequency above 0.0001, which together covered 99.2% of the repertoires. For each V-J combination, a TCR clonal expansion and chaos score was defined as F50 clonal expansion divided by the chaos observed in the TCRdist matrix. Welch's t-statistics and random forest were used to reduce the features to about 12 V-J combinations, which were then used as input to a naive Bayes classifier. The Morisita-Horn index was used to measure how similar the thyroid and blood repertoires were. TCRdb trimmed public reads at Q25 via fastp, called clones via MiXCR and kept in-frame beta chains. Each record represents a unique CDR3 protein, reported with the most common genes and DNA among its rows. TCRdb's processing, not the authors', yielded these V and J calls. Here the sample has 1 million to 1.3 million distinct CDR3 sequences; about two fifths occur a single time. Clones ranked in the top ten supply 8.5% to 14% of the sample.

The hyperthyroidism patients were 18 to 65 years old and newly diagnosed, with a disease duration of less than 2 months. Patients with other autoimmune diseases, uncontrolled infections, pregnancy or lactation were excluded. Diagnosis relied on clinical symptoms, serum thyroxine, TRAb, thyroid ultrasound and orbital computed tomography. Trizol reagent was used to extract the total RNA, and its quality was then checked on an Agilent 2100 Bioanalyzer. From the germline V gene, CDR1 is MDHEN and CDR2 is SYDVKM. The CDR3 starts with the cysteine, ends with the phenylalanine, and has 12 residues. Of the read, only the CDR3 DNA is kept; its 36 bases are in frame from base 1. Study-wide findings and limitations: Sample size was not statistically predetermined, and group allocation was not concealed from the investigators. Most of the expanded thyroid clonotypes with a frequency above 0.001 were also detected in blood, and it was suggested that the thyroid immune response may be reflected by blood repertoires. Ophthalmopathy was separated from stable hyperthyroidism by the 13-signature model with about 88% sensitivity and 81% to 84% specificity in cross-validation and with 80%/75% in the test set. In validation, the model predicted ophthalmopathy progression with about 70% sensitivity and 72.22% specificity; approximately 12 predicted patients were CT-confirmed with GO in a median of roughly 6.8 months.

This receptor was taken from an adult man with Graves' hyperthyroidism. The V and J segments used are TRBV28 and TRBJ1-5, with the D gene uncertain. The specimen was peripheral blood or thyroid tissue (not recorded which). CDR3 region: CAIQVGNRPQHF. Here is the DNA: TGTGCCATTCAGGTTGGCAATCGGCCCCAGCATTTT.